The entry below describes one TCR beta chain. No antigen is known for it. Negatively enriched CD4+ T cells were divided by CD45RA into naive and memory. The data originate from a study of shared clonotypes between healthy human individuals. Overall study: Donor composition was a couple of women and a few men, aged 18 to 49. Per donor, three plates held CD4 naive cells, three held CD4 memory, two held CD8 naive and one held CD8 memory.

Points from the study as a whole: Unshared clonotypes carried lower generation probabilities than those common to all four donors.

This table comes from immunoSEQ multiplex PCR, and its TCRdb copy is limited to in-frame clones, with some not included. The sample consists of over a million clones, approximately 80% of them appearing once. The origin of this receptor is a man between 18 and 29 years old in good health. Some clones in this sample may be carry-over from other donors' samples. The sequencing sample was made of memory CD4+ T cells from PBMCs. Subset noted: CD45RA-negative fraction.

The CDR3: CASSWTATNYGYTF. The CDR3 DNA follows: TGTGCCAGCAGCTGGACAGCAACTAACTATGGCTACACCTTC. The chain joins TRBV5-4 to TRBJ1-2; tentative D call: TRBD1 (6 bases). Germline values: CDR1 SGHNT, CDR2 YYREEE (reference sequence). The CDR3 is made up of 14 amino acids. The V end was cut by 3 bases, the J end by 0 bases, with 9 bases between.